This TCR beta chain was observed in a study of T cells after yellow fever vaccination. The study's findings and limits: Boosting was followed by the reappearance of most primary-vaccination clones (just under 98% CD4, 85% to 90% CD8). By day 5 rather than day 15, the secondary response had peaked, though it was weaker. Repertoires sorted by FACS could include abundant clonotypes that are contaminants from the bulk population.

5'RACE template switching added a universal primer site and UMIs to TCR cDNA. TCRdb reanalysed the 5' RACE reads using MiXCR and keeps one entry per CDR3 protein. The table includes hundreds of thousands of distinct CDR3 sequences, around 20% detected once. After removal of 4 bases from V and 1 base from J, the junction contained 14 bases not matched to a gene. From germline, CDR1 is SEHNR and CDR2 FQNEAQ (reference sequence). The CDR3 spans 21 residues. This clonotype turned up a few times. Its specificity is unknown. The chain has TRBV7-9 and TRBJ2-1, with 15 bases aligning to TRBD2. The TCR was taken from a man younger than 30 who received the YFV17D yellow fever vaccine. Specimen: PBMCs, collected before the yellow fever booster vaccination. The CDR3 bases are TGTGCCAGCAGCTCGACCGAAATTGGACTAGCGGGGGGGCTTTCCTACAATGAGCAGTTCTTC. It yields the protein CASSSTEIGLAGGLSYNEQFF.